The entry below describes one T cell receptor beta chain. Terminally differentiated effector memory CD45RA+ cells were excluded from the naive CD8 cells, which were CD45RO-negative and positively selected for CCR7. V dropped 5 bases and J dropped 0 bases, with 18 bases sitting between them. Germline-derived CDR1 and CDR2 are MNHEY and SMNVEV (reference sequence). The CDR3 runs to 17 residues. These data are taken from a study of shared clonotypes between healthy human individuals. Method: immunoSEQ multiplex PCR; TCRdb's copy keeps in-frame clones and lacks some. This sample has approximately 2,200,000 clones; around 93% occur once, and the top ten carry around 1.7%.

The chain links TRBV27 to TRBJ2-3; D might be TRBD1 or TRBD2, each matching 5 bases. The clonotype was recovered from a man aged 18 to 30 in good health. Some clones in this sample may be carry-over from other donors' samples. Sequences were obtained from naive CD8+ T cells from PBMCs. The CDR3 coding sequence is TGTGCCAGCAGTCCCCTCGGGACCCTTGCTAGCACAGATACGCAGTATTTT. This codes for CASSPLGTLASTDTQYF.